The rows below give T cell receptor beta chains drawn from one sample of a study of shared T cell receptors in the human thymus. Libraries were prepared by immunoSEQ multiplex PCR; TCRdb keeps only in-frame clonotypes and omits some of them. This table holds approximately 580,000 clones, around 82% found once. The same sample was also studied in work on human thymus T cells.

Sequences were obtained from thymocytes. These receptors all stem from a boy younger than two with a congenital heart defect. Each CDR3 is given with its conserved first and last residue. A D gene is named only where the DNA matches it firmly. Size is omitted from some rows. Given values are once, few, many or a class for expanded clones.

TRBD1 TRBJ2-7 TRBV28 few CASSLRDRGKSYEQYF TGTGCCAGCAGTTTAAGAGACAGGGGGAAGTCCTACGAGCAGTACTTC
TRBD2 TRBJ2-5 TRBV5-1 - CASSLAALAEGKYQETQYF TGCGCCAGCAGCTTGGCCGCACTAGCGGAGGGAAAGTACCAAGAGACCCAGTACTTC
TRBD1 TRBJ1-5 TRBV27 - CASTQSRGRVQPQHF TGTGCCAGCACCCAGTCCAGGGGGCGGGTTCAGCCCCAGCATTTT
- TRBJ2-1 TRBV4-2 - CASSQEPLGQRKTYNEQFF TGTGCCAGCAGCCAAGAGCCCCTCGGACAGAGGAAAACCTACAATGAGCAGTTCTTC
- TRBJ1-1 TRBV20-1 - CSATGGEAFF TGCAGTGCAACCGGGGGGGAAGCTTTCTTT
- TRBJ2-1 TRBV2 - CASRRGTDNEQFF TGTGCCAGCAGGCGCGGGACCGACAATGAGCAGTTCTTC
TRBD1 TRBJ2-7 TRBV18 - CASSPGTGALSYEQYF TGTGCCAGCTCACCCGGGACAGGGGCGCTGTCCTACGAGCAGTACTTC
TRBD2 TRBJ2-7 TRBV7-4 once CASSFTGTSGSREQYF TGTGCCAGCAGCTTTACCGGGACTAGCGGGAGTAGGGAGCAGTACTTC
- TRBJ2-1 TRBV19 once CASSFHREKQFF TGTGCCAGTAGTTTCCACAGGGAGAAGCAGTTCTTC
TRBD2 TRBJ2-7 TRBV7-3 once CATVPGLAYEQYF TGTGCCACCGTCCCGGGACTAGCTTACGAGCAGTACTTC
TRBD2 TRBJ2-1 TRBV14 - CASSRASGYYNEQFF TGTGCCAGCAGCAGGGCTAGCGGGTATTACAATGAGCAGTTCTTC
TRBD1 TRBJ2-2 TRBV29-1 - CSVEKRQGPNTGELFF TGCAGCGTTGAAAAACGACAGGGTCCGAACACCGGGGAGCTGTTTTTT
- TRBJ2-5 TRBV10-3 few CAISESPRINERVETQYF TGTGCCATCAGTGAGTCACCCCGAATTAATGAGAGGGTGGAGACCCAGTACTTC
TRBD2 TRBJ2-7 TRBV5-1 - CASSAQDSRLAEPYEQYF TGCGCCAGCAGTGCCCAAGACTCCCGACTAGCGGAGCCCTACGAGCAGTACTTC
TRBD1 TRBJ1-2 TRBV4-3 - CASSQGPTTGLDGYTF TGCGCCAGCAGCCAAGGCCCTACGACAGGGTTGGATGGCTACACCTTC
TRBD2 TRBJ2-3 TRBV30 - CAWSPPGLAGGDPSTDTQYF TGTGCCTGGAGCCCGCCGGGACTAGCGGGAGGGGATCCTAGCACAGATACGCAGTATTTT
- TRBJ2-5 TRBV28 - CASSLAGAQYF TGTGCCAGCAGTTTAGCAGGGGCCCAGTACTTC
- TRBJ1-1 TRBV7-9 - CASSQTTGNTEAFF TGTGCCAGCAGCCAAACTACGGGGAACACTGAAGCTTTCTTT
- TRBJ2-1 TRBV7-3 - CASSLHFYNEQFF TGTGCCAGCAGCTTACACTTCTACAATGAGCAGTTCTTC
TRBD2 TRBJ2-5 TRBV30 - CAWSVLPSGGRATQYF TGTGCCTGGAGTGTACTTCCTAGCGGGGGGCGGGCGACCCAGTACTTC
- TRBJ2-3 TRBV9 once CASSVEQGVTTDTQYF TGTGCCAGCAGCGTAGAGCAAGGGGTCACGACAGATACGCAGTATTTT
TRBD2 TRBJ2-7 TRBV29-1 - CSVRSTSGAAYEQYF TGCAGCGTTCGCTCAACTAGCGGGGCCGCCTACGAGCAGTACTTC
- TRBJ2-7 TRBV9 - CASSVEGTAYEQYF TGTGCCAGCAGCGTAGAAGGGACTGCCTACGAGCAGTACTTC
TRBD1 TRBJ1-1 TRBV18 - CASSSGTGTEAFF TGTGCCAGCTCGTCCGGGACAGGCACTGAAGCTTTCTTT